This is a list of T cell receptor beta chains from one sample in a study of shared clonotypes between healthy human individuals. Sequencing was performed with immunoSEQ multiplex PCR; in TCRdb, only in-frame clones are kept and a portion is missing. The sample carries over 2 million clones, 95% recorded once. Sequenced material: naive CD4+ T cells sorted from blood. These receptor sequences come from a man aged 18 to 30 in good health. The CDR3 runs from the conserved cysteine through the conserved F or W. D genes are given only for firm matches. A row's size may be missing; if present it is once, few, many or a size class.

j_gene | v_gene | len | d_gene | abundance | CDR3nt | CDR3aa
TRBJ2-2 | TRBV6-5 | 15 | - | - | TGTGCCAGCAGTTTGGGGGGTTCGGGCACCGGGGAGCTGTTTTTT | CASSLGGSGTGELFF
TRBJ1-5 | TRBV14 | 12 | - | - | TGTGCCAGCAGCCACGCCAATCAGCCCCAGCATTTT | CASSHANQPQHF
TRBJ2-7 | TRBV6-4 | 13 | - | - | TGTGCCAGCAGCCGCGGACCCGTCTACGAGCAGTACTTC | CASSRGPVYEQYF
TRBJ1-1 | TRBV9 | 15 | TRBD1 | - | TGTGCCAGCAATTCTTTAGGACAGGGCGACACTGAAGCTTTCTTT | CASNSLGQGDTEAFF
TRBJ2-6 | TRBV4-1 | 16 | - | - | TGCGCCAGCAGCCAAGCCCCATCCACCGGGGCCAACGTCCTGACTTTC | CASSQAPSTGANVLTF
TRBJ2-7 | TRBV18 | 15 | TRBD1 | - | TGTGCCAGCTCCATGGGACAGGGGCTCTCCTACGAGCAGTACTTC | CASSMGQGLSYEQYF
TRBJ2-1 | TRBV7-2 | 18 | TRBD2 | - | TGTGCCAGCAGCCCCGCATGGACTAGCGGGAGTAGCCACAATGAGCAGTTCTTC | CASSPAWTSGSSHNEQFF
TRBJ2-7 | TRBV23-1 | 14 | - | - | TGCGCCAGCAGAGGCACAGTGGCATGCGACGAGCAGTACTTC | CASRGTVACDEQYF
TRBJ1-2 | TRBV4-1 | 14 | TRBD1 | - | TGCGCCAGCAGCCAAGACCCAGGGGGTGGAGGCTACACCTTC | CASSQDPGGGGYTF
TRBJ2-7 | TRBV6-8 | 13 | TRBD1 | - | TGTGCCACATCGGACAGGTTCTCCTACGAGCAGTACTTC | CATSDRFSYEQYF
TRBJ1-3 | TRBV5-1 | 19 | TRBD1 | - | TGCGCCAGCAGCTTGGAAGGACAGGGAGGGATTTATTCTGGAAACACCATATATTTT | CASSLEGQGGIYSGNTIYF
TRBJ1-4 | TRBV5-6 | 14 | - | many | TGTGCCAGCAGTTATGGTTTGGGGTTGGAAAAACTGTTTTTT | CASSYGLGLEKLFF
TRBJ2-7 | TRBV5-4 | 13 | - | - | TGTGCCAGCAGCTGGGTGCACTCCTACGAGCAGTACTTC | CASSWVHSYEQYF
TRBJ2-3 | TRBV7-6 | 17 | TRBD1 | - | TGTGCCAGCAGCCGCCATCCGGGACAGGCAGACACAGATACGCAGTATTTT | CASSRHPGQADTDTQYF
TRBJ1-3 | TRBV30 | 12 | - | - | TGTGCCTGGAGTACACAGGGTGACACCATATATTTT | CAWSTQGDTIYF
TRBJ2-1 | TRBV4-3 | 14 | - | - | TGCGCCAGCAGCCAAGTCGACCTATACAATGAGCAGTTCTTC | CASSQVDLYNEQFF
TRBJ2-3 | TRBV7-2 | 15 | TRBD2 | - | TGTGCCAGCAGCTTCGGGACTAGCGGGACCGGAACGCAGTATTTT | CASSFGTSGTGTQYF
TRBJ2-2 | TRBV2 | 15 | - | - | TGTGCCAGCAGTGAAGTTGGTGACCCCACCGGGGAGCTGTTTTTT | CASSEVGDPTGELFF
TRBJ1-5 | TRBV7-8 | 14 | - | - | TGTGCCAGCAGCACCCGGGACATTTTGCAGCCCCAGCATTTT | CASSTRDILQPQHF
TRBJ2-7 | TRBV18 | 12 | TRBD1 | - | TGTGCCAGCTCACCCCAGGACAGGCTAATGTACTTC | CASSPQDRLMYF
TRBJ1-2 | TRBV6-1 | 12 | TRBD1 | - | TGTGCCAGCGAGACAGGGGGGTATGGCTACACCTTC | CASETGGYGYTF
TRBJ1-6 | TRBV6-5 | 12 | - | - | TGTGCCAGCAGTCTTTTTAATTCACCCCTCCACTTT | CASSLFNSPLHF
TRBJ2-7 | TRBV6-5 | 14 | - | once | TGTGCCAGCAGTTACTCTGAGAAAACCTACGAGCAGTACTTC | CASSYSEKTYEQYF
TRBJ1-4 | TRBV5-6 | 17 | - | - | TGTGCCAGCAGTACGCCAGGGAGATTCGCAACTAATGAAAAACTGTTTTTT | CASSTPGRFATNEKLFF
TRBJ2-7 | TRBV5-5 | 15 | - | - | TGTGCCAGCAGCTTGGTGGCGGGACCGACCTACGAGCAGTACTTC | CASSLVAGPTYEQYF
TRBJ1-4 | TRBV11-2 | 16 | - | once | TGTGCCAGCAGCCTTATGGGAGGGGCAACTAATGAAAAACTGTTTTTT | CASSLMGGATNEKLFF
TRBJ1-2 | TRBV6-1 | 13 | - | - | TGTGCCAGCAGTGAATCCGGGAGGTATGGCTACACCTTC | CASSESGRYGYTF
TRBJ2-1 | TRBV15 | 17 | TRBD2 | - | TGTGCCACCAGCAACCCGGGACTAGCGACCTCCTACAATGAGCAGTTCTTC | CATSNPGLATSYNEQFF
TRBJ2-5 | TRBV5-1 | 12 | - | - | TGCGCCAGCAGCAACAGACAAGAGACCCAGTACTTC | CASSNRQETQYF
TRBJ2-5 | TRBV10-3 | 15 | - | - | TGTGCCATCAGTGAATGGGCTACCAACCAAGAGACCCAGTACTTC | CAISEWATNQETQYF
TRBJ1-6 | TRBV28 | 16 | - | once | TGTGCCAGCAGGACCTGGGATGCTACCTATAATTCACCCCTCCACTTT | CASRTWDATYNSPLHF
TRBJ2-1 | TRBV7-8 | 15 | TRBD1 | - | TGTGCCAGCAGCAGCCCCGGGACAGCAGACAATGAGCAGTTCTTC | CASSSPGTADNEQFF
TRBJ1-5 | TRBV19 | 16 | - | - | TGTGCCAGTAGTCGCAACCAGGACAGTTCCAATCAGCCCCAGCATTTT | CASSRNQDSSNQPQHF
TRBJ2-7 | TRBV10-3 | 12 | TRBD1 | - | TGTGCCATAAATGACAGGGAGAGCGAGCAGTACTTC | CAINDRESEQYF
TRBJ2-5 | TRBV19 | 14 | TRBD1 | - | TGTGCCAGTAGGCCGACAGGGCTTAGGGAGACCCAGTACTTC | CASRPTGLRETQYF
TRBJ1-5 | TRBV21-1 | 11 | - | - | TGTGCCAGCATAGTTCATCAGCCCCAGCATTTT | CASIVHQPQHF
TRBJ2-5 | TRBV7-9 | 15 | - | - | TGTGCCAGCAGCTTAGTTAGGGCTACGAGGGAGACCCAGTACTTC | CASSLVRATRETQYF
TRBJ1-3 | TRBV30 | 14 | - | - | TGTGCCTGGAGTGTTCAGGCCTCTGGAAACACCATATATTTT | CAWSVQASGNTIYF
TRBJ2-5 | TRBV28 | 14 | - | - | TGTGCCAGCAGTATTCGGGAAAGGCAAGAGACCCAGTACTTC | CASSIRERQETQYF
TRBJ2-5 | TRBV7-9 | 14 | - | - | TGTGCCAGCAGCACCGACAAAGGGAAAGAGACCCAGTACTTC | CASSTDKGKETQYF
TRBJ1-3 | TRBV30 | 13 | - | - | TGTGCCTGGAACGGGCTCTCTGGAAACACCATATATTTT | CAWNGLSGNTIYF
TRBJ1-2 | TRBV4-2 | 17 | - | - | TGTGCCAGCAGCCAAGAGGCCCAGGGGTCCCTAAACTATGGCTACACCTTC | CASSQEAQGSLNYGYTF
TRBJ2-1 | TRBV5-1 | 14 | TRBD1 | - | TGCGCCAGCAGCTACCGGGACAGGTACAATGAGCAGTTCTTC | CASSYRDRYNEQFF
TRBJ1-4 | TRBV4-2 | 15 | TRBD1 | - | TGTGCCAGCAGCCAAGACAGGGGGAGTAATGAAAAACTGTTTTTT | CASSQDRGSNEKLFF
TRBJ2-3 | TRBV10-1 | 11 | - | - | TGCGCCAGCGGACGGGGGGATACGCAGTATTTT | CASGRGDTQYF
TRBJ2-7 | TRBV4-3 | 13 | - | - | TGCGCCAGCAGCCAGTCGGTGTCCTACGAGCAGTACTTC | CASSQSVSYEQYF